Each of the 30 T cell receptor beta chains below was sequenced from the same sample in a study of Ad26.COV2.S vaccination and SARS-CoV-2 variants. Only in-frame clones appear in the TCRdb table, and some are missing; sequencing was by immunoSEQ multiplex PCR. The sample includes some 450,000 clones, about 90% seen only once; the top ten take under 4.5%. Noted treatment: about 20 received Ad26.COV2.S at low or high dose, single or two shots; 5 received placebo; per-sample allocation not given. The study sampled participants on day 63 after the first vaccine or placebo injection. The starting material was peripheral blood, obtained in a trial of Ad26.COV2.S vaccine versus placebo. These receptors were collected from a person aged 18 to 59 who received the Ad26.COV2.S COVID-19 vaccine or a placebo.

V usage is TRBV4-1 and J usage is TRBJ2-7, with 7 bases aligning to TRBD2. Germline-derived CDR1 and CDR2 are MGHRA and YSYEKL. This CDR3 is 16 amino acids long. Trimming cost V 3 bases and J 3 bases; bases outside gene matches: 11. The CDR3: CASSHFGGEGNYEQYF. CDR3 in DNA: TGCGCCAGCAGCCATTTTGGCGGGGAGGGAAACTACGAGCAGTACTTC.

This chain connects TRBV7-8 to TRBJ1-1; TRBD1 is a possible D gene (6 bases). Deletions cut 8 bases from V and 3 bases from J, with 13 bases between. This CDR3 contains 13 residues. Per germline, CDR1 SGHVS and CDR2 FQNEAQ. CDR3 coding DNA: TGTGCCAGCCATAAGGGACAATACACTGAAGCTTTCTTT. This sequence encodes CASHKGQYTEAFF.

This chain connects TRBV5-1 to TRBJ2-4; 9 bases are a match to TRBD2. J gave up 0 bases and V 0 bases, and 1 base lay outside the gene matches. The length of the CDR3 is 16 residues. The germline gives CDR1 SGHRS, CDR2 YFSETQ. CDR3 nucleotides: TGCGCCAGCAGCTTGGTACTAGCGGGAGCCAAAAACATTCAGTACTTC. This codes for CASSLVLAGAKNIQYF. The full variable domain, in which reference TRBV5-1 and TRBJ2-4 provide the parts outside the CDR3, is KAGVTQTPRYLIKTRGQQVTLSCSPISGHRSVSWYQQTPGQGLQFLFEYFSETQRNKGNFPGRFSGRQFSNSRSEMNVSTLELGDSALYLCASSLVLAGAKNIQYFGAGTRLSVL.

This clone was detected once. This CDR3 is CASSSYGAPSEQYF. CDR3 DNA: TGTGCCAGCAGCTCTTACGGGGCCCCGAGCGAGCAGTACTTC. V usage is TRBV11-1 and J usage is TRBJ2-7, with D perhaps TRBD1 or TRBD2 (5 bases each). Per the germline V gene, CDR1 is SGHAT and CDR2 is FQDESV (reference sequence). Trimming shortened V by 4 bases and J by 6 bases, and 16 bases separated the two germline ends. This CDR3 has 14 residues.

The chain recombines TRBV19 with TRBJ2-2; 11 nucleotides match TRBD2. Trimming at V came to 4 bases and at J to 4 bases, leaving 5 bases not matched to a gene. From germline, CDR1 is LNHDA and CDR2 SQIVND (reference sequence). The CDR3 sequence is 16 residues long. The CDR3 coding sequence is TGTGCCAGTAGTACCCGGGGACTAGCGGCCACCGGGGAGCTGTTTTTT. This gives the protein CASSTRGLAATGELFF.

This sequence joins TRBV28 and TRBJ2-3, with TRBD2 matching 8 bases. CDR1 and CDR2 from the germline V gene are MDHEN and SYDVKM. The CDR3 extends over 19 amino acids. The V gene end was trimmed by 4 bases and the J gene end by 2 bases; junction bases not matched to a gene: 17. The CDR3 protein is CASSSPIIKTSGPTDTQYF. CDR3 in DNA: TGTGCCAGCAGTTCGCCAATTATAAAAACTAGCGGTCCCACAGATACGCAGTATTTT.

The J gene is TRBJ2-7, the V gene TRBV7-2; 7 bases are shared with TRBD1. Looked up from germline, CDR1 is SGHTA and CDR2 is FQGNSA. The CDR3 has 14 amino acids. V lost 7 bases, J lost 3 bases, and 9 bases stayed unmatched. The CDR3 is CASTWDRKSYEQYF. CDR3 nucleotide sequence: TGTGCCAGCACTTGGGACAGAAAAAGCTACGAGCAGTACTTC.

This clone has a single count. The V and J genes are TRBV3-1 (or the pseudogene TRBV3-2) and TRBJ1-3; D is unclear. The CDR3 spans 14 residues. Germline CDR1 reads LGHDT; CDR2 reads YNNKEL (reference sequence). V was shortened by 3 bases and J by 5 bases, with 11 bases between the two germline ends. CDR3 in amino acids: CASSQGPDRNTIYF. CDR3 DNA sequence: TGTGCCAGCAGCCAGGGCCCAGACCGAAACACCATATATTTT.

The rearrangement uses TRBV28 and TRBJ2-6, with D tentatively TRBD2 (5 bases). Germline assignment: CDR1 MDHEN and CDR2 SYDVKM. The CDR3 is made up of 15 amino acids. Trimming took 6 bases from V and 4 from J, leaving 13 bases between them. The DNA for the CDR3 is TGTGCCAGCAGCCGTGAAGGAGGCGGGGCCAACGTCCTGACTTTC. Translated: CASSREGGGANVLTF.

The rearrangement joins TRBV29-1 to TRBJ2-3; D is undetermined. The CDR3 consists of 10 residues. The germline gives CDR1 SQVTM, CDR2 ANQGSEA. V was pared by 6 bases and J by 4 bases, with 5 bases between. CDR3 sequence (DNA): TGCAGCGTCTCACCAGATACGCAGTATTTT. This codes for CSVSPDTQYF.

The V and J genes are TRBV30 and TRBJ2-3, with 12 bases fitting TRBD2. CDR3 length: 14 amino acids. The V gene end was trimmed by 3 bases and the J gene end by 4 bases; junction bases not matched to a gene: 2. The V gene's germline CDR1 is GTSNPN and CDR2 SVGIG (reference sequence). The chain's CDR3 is CAWRTSGSADTQYF. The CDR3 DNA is TGTGCCTGGAGGACTAGCGGGAGCGCAGATACGCAGTATTTT.

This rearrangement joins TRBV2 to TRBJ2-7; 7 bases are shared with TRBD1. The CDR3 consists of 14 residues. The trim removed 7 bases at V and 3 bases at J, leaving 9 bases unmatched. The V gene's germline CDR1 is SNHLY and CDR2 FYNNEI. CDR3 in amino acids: CASNQDRKHYEQYF. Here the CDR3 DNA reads TGTGCCAGCAATCAGGACAGGAAACACTACGAGCAGTACTTC.

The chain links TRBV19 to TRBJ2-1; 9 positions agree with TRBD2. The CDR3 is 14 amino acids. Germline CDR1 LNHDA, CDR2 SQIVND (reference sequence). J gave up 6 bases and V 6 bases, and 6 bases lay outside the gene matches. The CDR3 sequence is CASSTSGSVNEQFF. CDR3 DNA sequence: TGTGCCAGTAGCACTAGCGGGTCGGTCAATGAGCAGTTCTTC.

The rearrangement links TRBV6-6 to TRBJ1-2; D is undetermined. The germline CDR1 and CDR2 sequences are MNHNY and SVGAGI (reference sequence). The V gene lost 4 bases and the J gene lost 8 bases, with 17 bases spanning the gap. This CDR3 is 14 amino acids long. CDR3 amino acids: CASSSLTVLVGYTF. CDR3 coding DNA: TGTGCCAGCAGTTCCCTTACCGTCCTCGTAGGCTACACCTTC.

The CDR3 here is CSSYQGEQFF. CDR3 bases: TGCAGTTCCTACCAGGGTGAGCAGTTCTTC. This sequence joins TRBV20-1 and TRBJ2-1, with D perhaps TRBD1 (5 bases). The CDR3 extends over 10 amino acids. Germline V gene sequence: CDR1 DFQATT, CDR2 SNEGSKA (reference sequence). The ends were cut back, 8 bases at V and 9 bases at J, with 11 bases in the middle.

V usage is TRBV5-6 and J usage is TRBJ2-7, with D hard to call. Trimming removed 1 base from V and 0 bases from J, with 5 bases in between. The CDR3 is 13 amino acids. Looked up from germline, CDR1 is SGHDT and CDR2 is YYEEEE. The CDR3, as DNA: TGTGCCAGCAGCTTGCGGAACTCCTACGAGCAGTACTTC. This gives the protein CASSLRNSYEQYF.

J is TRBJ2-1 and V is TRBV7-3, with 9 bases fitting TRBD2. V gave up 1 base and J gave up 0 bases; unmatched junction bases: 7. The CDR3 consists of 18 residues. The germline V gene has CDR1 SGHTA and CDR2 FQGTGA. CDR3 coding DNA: TGTGCCAGCAGCTTAATCTTCGGGGGACTAGCCTCCTACAATGAGCAGTTCTTC. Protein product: CASSLIFGGLASYNEQFF.

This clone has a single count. CDR3 amino acids: CASSLDGNSPLHF. The CDR3 region has the DNA TGTGCCAGCAGCTTGGACGGAAATTCACCCCTCCACTTT. The chain is built from TRBV7-9 and TRBJ1-6; no firm D call. V was pared by 3 bases and J by 7 bases, with 7 bases between. Germline loops: CDR1 SEHNR, CDR2 FQNEAQ (reference sequence). The CDR3 is 13 residues long.

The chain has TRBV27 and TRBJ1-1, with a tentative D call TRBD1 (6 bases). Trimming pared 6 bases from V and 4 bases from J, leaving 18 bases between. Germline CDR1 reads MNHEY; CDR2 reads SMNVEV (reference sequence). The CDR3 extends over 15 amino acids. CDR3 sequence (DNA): TGTGCCAGCAGCCTTATGGGGGGCTTGATCACTGAAGCTTTCTTT. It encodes CASSLMGGLITEAFF.

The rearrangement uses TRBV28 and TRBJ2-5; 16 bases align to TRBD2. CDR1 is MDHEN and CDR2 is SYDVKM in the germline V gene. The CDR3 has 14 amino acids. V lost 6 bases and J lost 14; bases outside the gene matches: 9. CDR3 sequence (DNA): TGTGCCAGCAGCCTTGTAGGGACTAGCGGGAGGGCTTACTTC. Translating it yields CASSLVGTSGRAYF.

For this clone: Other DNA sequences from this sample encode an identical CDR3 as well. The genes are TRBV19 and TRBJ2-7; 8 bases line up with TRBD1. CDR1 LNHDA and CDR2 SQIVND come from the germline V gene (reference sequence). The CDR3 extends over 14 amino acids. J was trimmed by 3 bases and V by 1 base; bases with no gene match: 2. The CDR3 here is CASSIAGGRYEQYF. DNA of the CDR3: TGTGCCAGTAGTATAGCAGGGGGCCGCTACGAGCAGTACTTC.

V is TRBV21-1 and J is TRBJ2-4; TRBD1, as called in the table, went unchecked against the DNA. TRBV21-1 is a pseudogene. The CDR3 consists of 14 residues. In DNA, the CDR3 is TGTGCCAGCAGCCCGGACAGGGCCAAAAACATTCAGTACTTC. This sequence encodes CASSPDRAKNIQYF.

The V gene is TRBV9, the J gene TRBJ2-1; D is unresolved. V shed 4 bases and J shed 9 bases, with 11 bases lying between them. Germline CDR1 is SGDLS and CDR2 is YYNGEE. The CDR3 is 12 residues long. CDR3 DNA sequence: TGTGCCAGCAGCCCCCGACCTAGTGAGCAGTTCTTC. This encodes CASSPRPSEQFF.

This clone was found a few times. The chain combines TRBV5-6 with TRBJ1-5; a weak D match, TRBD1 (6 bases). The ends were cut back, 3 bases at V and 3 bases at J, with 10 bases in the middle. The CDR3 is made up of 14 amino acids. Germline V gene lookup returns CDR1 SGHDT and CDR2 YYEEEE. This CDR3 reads CASSWHRDNQPQHF. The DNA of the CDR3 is TGTGCCAGCAGCTGGCACAGGGACAATCAGCCCCAGCATTTT.

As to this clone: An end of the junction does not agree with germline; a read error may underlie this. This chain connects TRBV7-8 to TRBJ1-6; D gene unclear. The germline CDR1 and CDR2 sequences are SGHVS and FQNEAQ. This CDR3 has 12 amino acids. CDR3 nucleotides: TGTGCCAGCAGCTTAAATTTCAGGACGTGGGAATTT. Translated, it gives CASSLNFRTWEF. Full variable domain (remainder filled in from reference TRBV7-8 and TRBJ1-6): GAGVSQSPRYKVAKRGQDVALRCDPISGHVSLFWYQQALGQGPEFLTYFQNEAQLDKSGLPSDRFFAERPEGSVSTLKIQRTQQEDSAVYLCASSLNFRTWEFGNGTRLTVT.

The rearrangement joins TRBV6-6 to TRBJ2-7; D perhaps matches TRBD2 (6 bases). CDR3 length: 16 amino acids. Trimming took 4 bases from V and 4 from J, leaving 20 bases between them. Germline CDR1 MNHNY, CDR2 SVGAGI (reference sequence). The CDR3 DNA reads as TGTGCCAGCAGTTCGGAGCCGGGAGTAATTGTATACGAGCAGTACTTC. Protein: CASSSEPGVIVYEQYF.

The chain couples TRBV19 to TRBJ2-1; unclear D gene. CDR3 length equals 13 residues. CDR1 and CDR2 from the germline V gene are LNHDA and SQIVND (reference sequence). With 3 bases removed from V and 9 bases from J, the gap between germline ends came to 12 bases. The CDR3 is CASSIPGTGEQFF. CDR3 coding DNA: TGTGCCAGTAGTATCCCCGGCACGGGTGAGCAGTTCTTC.

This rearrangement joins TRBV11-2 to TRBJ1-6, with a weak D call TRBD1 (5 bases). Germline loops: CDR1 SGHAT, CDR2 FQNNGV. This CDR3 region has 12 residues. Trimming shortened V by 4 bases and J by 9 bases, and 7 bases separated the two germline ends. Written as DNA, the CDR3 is TGTGCCAGCAGCTGGGGGGTTTCACCCCTCCACTTT. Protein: CASSWGVSPLHF.

The CDR3 DNA reads as TGTGCCAGTAGTATAATGTGGGGGGGCCAGCCCCAGCATTTT. Encoded protein: CASSIMWGGQPQHF. The chain employs TRBV19 and TRBJ1-5, with D possibly TRBD1 on 6 matching bases. CDR1 and CDR2 (germline): LNHDA, SQIVND (reference sequence). Trimming left V 2 bases short and J 7 bases short, with 12 bases between. This CDR3 spans 14 amino acids.

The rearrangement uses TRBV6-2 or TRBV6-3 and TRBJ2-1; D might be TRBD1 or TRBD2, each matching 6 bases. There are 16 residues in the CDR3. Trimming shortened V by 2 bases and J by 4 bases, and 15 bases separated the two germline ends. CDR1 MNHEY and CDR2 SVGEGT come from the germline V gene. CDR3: CASSYPTGGVYNEQFF. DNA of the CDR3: TGTGCCAGCAGTTACCCGACAGGAGGGGTTTACAATGAGCAGTTCTTC.